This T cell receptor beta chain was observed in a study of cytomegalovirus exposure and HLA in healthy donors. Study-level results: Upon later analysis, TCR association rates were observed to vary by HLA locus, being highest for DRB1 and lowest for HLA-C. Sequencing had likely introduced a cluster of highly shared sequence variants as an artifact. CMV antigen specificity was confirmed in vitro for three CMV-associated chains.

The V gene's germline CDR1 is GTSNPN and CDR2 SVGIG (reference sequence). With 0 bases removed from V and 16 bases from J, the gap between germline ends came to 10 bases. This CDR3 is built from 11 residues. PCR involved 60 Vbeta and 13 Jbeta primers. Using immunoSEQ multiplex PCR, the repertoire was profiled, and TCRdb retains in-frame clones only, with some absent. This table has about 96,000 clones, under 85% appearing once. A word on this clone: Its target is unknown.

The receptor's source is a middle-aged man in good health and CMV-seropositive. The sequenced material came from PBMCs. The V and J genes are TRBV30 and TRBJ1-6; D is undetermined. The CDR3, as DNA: TGTGCCTGGAGTGTACGCACAGCTCTCCACTTT. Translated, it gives CAWSVRTALHF.